These 29 T cell receptor beta chains originate from one sample sequenced in a study of blood T cells in healthy people across ages. Using a J-beta primer mix together with a sample-barcoded 5' primer, a second PCR was run for roughly 7 to 11 cycles. TCRdb reanalysed the 5' RACE reads using MiXCR and keeps one entry per CDR3 protein. Here the sample spans just under 900,000 distinct CDR3 sequences, around 26% being singletons. The sequencing sample was made of blood. All receptors come from a woman older than 75 in good health.

The chain combines TRBV29-1 with TRBJ1-1, with D unclear. The CDR3 runs to 12 residues. The ends were cut back, 0 bases at V and 3 bases at J, with 5 bases in the middle. Germline assignment: CDR1 SQVTM and CDR2 ANQGSEA. The CDR3: CSVEDGDTEAFF. The CDR3 DNA follows: TGCAGCGTTGAAGACGGAGACACTGAAGCTTTCTTT.

This clonotype came up a few times. V usage is TRBV15 and J usage is TRBJ2-5; 9 bases fit TRBD2. The length of the CDR3 is 18 residues. Losses at the gene ends were 2 bases for V and 5 bases for J; bases not matched to a gene: 15. Germline CDR1 and CDR2: LNHNV and YYDKDF (reference sequence). CDR3 in amino acids: CATSRRIRGGASVETQYF. Written as DNA, the CDR3 is TGTGCCACCAGCAGACGGATTCGCGGGGGGGCATCTGTGGAGACCCAGTACTTC.

V usage is TRBV12-3 or TRBV12-4 and J usage is TRBJ2-5; 8 nucleotides line up with TRBD1. The CDR3 covers 14 residues. Trimming cost V 4 bases and J 5 bases; bases outside gene matches: 6. CDR3 in amino acids: CASSWNQGAETQYF. CDR3 sequence (DNA): TGTGCCAGCAGTTGGAACCAGGGGGCGGAGACCCAGTACTTC.

This clonotype was counted at least ten times. The junction departs from the called germline gene at one end, perhaps through a read error. The rearrangement uses TRBV14 and TRBJ2-1, with D possibly being TRBD1 (5 bases). The germline V gene has CDR1 SGHDN and CDR2 FVKESK. This CDR3 spans 15 amino acids. Here the CDR3 reads CASSQEKGVYDEQFF. CDR3 DNA: TGTGCCAGCAGCCAAGAGAAAGGGGTCTACGATGAGCAGTTCTTC.

As regards this clonotype: Given a much more abundant clone one base away, this may be a read error. The missing conserved phenylalanine or tryptophan at the end of this CDR3 makes a read error likely. The chain has TRBV6-5 and TRBJ2-7; 7 bases map to TRBD1. CDR3 length: 15 residues. The ends lost 0 bases at V and 4 bases at J; junction bases unmatched: 6. Germline lookup yields CDR1 MNHEY and CDR2 SVGAGI. CDR3 bases: TGTGCCAGCAGTTACTCTGAACAGGGGACATACGAGCAGTACTGC. As protein: CASSYSEQGTYEQYC.

The V gene is TRBV7-2, the J gene TRBJ1-1, with a possible D match to TRBD1 (6 bases). This CDR3 contains 14 residues. V was trimmed by 7 bases and J by 2 bases, leaving 14 bases between them. Germline loops: CDR1 SGHTA, CDR2 FQGNSA. The CDR3 coding sequence is TGTGCCAGCACCGACCGGACAGAAAACACTGAAGCTTTCTTT. Translating gives CASTDRTENTEAFF.

In this sample, this clonotype turned up many times. The chain uses TRBV7-9 and TRBJ1-5, with 8 bases lining up with TRBD1. Per the germline V gene, CDR1 is SEHNR and CDR2 is FQNEAQ (reference sequence). After removal of 2 bases from V and 5 bases from J, the junction contained 2 bases not matched to a gene. This CDR3 comprises 14 residues. The CDR3 sequence is CASSLQGADQPQHF. As DNA, the CDR3 is TGTGCCAGCAGCTTACAGGGGGCAGATCAGCCCCAGCATTTT.

This chain connects TRBV7-2 to TRBJ1-5, with a weak D call TRBD1 (5 bases). Germline assignment: CDR1 SGHTA and CDR2 FQGNSA. The V gene lost 5 bases and the J gene lost 1 base, with 9 bases spanning the gap. There are 14 residues in the CDR3. This CDR3 is CASSPWGSNQPQHF. The CDR3 bases are TGTGCCAGCAGCCCTTGGGGGAGCAATCAGCCCCAGCATTTT.

The V call is TRBV4-3, the J call TRBJ1-1; 7 positions agree with TRBD1. V shed 0 bases and J 4 bases; nucleotides not matched to a gene: 8. CDR3 length: 16 residues. Per germline, CDR1 LGHNA and CDR2 YSLEER. CDR3 protein: CASSQEVGRGGTEAFF. The CDR3, as DNA: TGCGCCAGCAGCCAAGAGGTGGGCAGGGGGGGCACTGAAGCTTTCTTT.

This clonotype turned up a few times. The rearrangement links TRBV7-9 to TRBJ2-3; the match to TRBD2 covers 12 bases. Germline CDR1 and CDR2: SEHNR and FQNEAQ (reference sequence). Trimming removed 5 bases from V and 0 bases from J; junction bases left unmatched: 15. The CDR3 is 20 residues long. CDR3 nucleotides: TGTGCCAGCAGCCCCTCCCTGACTAGCGGGGGCCCGACTAGCACAGATACGCAGTATTTT. This gives the protein CASSPSLTSGGPTSTDTQYF.

This clonotype was observed many times. The chain joins TRBV10-3 to TRBJ2-7, with 7 bases fitting TRBD1. Germline V gene data show CDR1 as ENHRY and CDR2 as SYGVKD. The CDR3 is 12 amino acids. The trim removed 4 bases at V and 5 bases at J, leaving 2 bases unmatched. The DNA of the CDR3 is TGTGCCATCAGTGTGGGACAGAACGAGCAGTACTTC. Translating gives CAISVGQNEQYF.

This clonotype was observed many times. The rearrangement links TRBV14 to TRBJ1-2, with a tentative D call TRBD1 (5 bases). The CDR3 has 13 amino acids. The V end was cut by 4 bases, the J end by 3 bases, with 9 bases between. The V gene's germline CDR1 is SGHDN and CDR2 FVKESK. CDR3 nucleotides: TGTGCCAGCAGCCCTCAGGGATACTATGGCTACACCTTC. Translation: CASSPQGYYGYTF.

This chain joins TRBV5-4 and TRBJ1-4; D unresolved. Trimming left V 7 bases short and J 0 bases short, with 7 bases between. The CDR3 runs to 13 residues. In germline, CDR1 is SGHNT, CDR2 YYREEE (reference sequence). The CDR3 bases are TGTGCCAGCCACGGGTCAACTAATGAAAAACTGTTTTTT. It encodes CASHGSTNEKLFF. Together with reference TRBV5-4 and TRBJ1-4, the CDR3 gives the full variable domain: ETGVTQSPTHLIKTRGQQVTLRCSSQSGHNTVSWYQQALGQGPQFIFQYYREEENGRGNFPPRFSGLQFPNYSSELNVNALELDDSALYLCASHGSTNEKLFFGSGTQLSVL.

In this sample, this clonotype turned up many times. The V and J genes are TRBV4-3 and TRBJ1-5; D call uncertain. This CDR3 comprises 15 residues. Germline CDR1 reads LGHNA; CDR2 reads YSLEER. Trimming took 2 bases from V and 0 from J, leaving 8 bases between them. Here the CDR3 reads CASSQSRYSNQPQHF. The CDR3 DNA follows: TGCGCCAGCAGCCAATCTCGGTATAGCAATCAGCCCCAGCATTTT.

The chain employs TRBV12-3 or TRBV12-4 and TRBJ1-1; tentatively, D is TRBD1 (6 bases). V lost 6 bases and J 3 bases, leaving 11 bases between the germline ends. The CDR3 is 13 residues long. The CDR3 is CASSLTGYTEAFF. The CDR3 DNA reads TGTGCCAGCAGCCTAACAGGGTACACTGAAGCTTTCTTT.

This clonotype was counted many times. The V gene is TRBV28, the J gene TRBJ1-2; 9 nucleotides match TRBD1. The CDR3 is made up of 20 amino acids. The ends lost 7 bases at V and 1 base at J; junction bases unmatched: 22. The germline CDR1 and CDR2 sequences are MDHEN and SYDVKM. CDR3 DNA: TGTGCCAGCATTTCCTACAGCCCTACAGGGGGCAAGGCTAGTAACTATGGCTACACCTTC. Its translation is CASISYSPTGGKASNYGYTF.

The gene calls are TRBV7-9 and TRBJ2-5; TRBD2 matches at 10 bases. Germline V gene sequence: CDR1 SEHNR, CDR2 FQNEAQ (reference sequence). Germline trimming cut 5 bases from V and 0 bases from J; bases unmatched to any gene: 6. CDR3 length equals 16 residues. The CDR3 loop reads CASSPSSGGHQETQYF. The CDR3 nucleotides read TGTGCCAGCAGCCCCTCTAGCGGGGGACACCAAGAGACCCAGTACTTC.

In regard to this clonotype: A junction boundary mismatches the germline segment, possibly from a read error. This chain links TRBV7-2 with TRBJ2-7; perhaps TRBD1 as D (5 bases). Germline-derived CDR1 and CDR2 are SGHTA and FQGNSA. The length of the CDR3 is 14 residues. This CDR3 is CASSSRTTSYEQYF. The CDR3, as DNA: TGTGCCAGCAGCTCAAGGACAACCTCCTATGAGCAGTACTTC.

This clonotype was recorded many times. The V gene is TRBV9, the J gene TRBJ2-7, with a possible D match to TRBD2 (7 bases). Germline V gene data show CDR1 as SGDLS and CDR2 as YYNGEE. Trimming stripped 4 bases from V and 3 bases from J, with 17 bases between. This CDR3 has 15 residues. DNA of the CDR3: TGTGCCAGCAGCCCCCGGTCGGGGGGCAACTACGAGCAGTACTTC. Protein product: CASSPRSGGNYEQYF.

About this clonotype itself: One junction end does not reproduce the germline sequence, and a read error may be involved. J is TRBJ2-1 and V is TRBV11-2; tentative D call: TRBD1 (5 bases). The CDR3 extends over 16 amino acids. Per the germline V gene, CDR1 is SGHAT and CDR2 is FQNNGV. For the CDR3, the DNA is TGTGCCAGCAGCTCATTAGGGGCAGGGCACAACAACGAGCAGTTCTTC. This translates into CASSSLGAGHNNEQFF.

Only one count was recorded for this clonotype. A much larger clone differs by one base, so this may be a read error. The J gene is TRBJ2-1, the V gene TRBV2, with 9 bases aligning to TRBD1. The ends lost 6 bases at V and 2 bases at J; junction bases unmatched: 5. The CDR3 consists of 15 residues. CDR1 is SNHLY and CDR2 is FYNNEI in the germline V gene. This chain's CDR3 is CASSRDRAPYNEQFF. The CDR3, as DNA: TGTGCCAGCAGCCGGGACAGGGCTCCCTACAATGAGCAGTTCTTC.

The rearrangement links TRBV6-5 to TRBJ1-1; possible D gene TRBD1, 5 bases. The V and J ends lost 0 bases and 11 bases respectively, with 13 bases between them. There are 13 residues in the CDR3. Looked up from germline, CDR1 is MNHEY and CDR2 is SVGAGI. In DNA form, the CDR3 reads TGTGCCAGCAGTTACTCGTACGGGGACCAGGCTTTCTTT. Translating it yields CASSYSYGDQAFF.

This clonotype has ten or more counts. This chain joins TRBV10-2 and TRBJ2-7; D is perhaps TRBD1 (5 bases). The CDR3 is 13 residues long. V lost 2 bases and J 3 bases, leaving 8 bases between the germline ends. Germline lookup yields CDR1 WSHSY and CDR2 SAAADI. The CDR3 DNA sequence: TGCGCCAGCAGTGAGGGACATCTCTACGAGCAGTACTTC. This encodes CASSEGHLYEQYF.

The chain uses TRBV5-1 and TRBJ2-1, with TRBD2 identical over 7 bases. The CDR3 consists of 16 residues. Germline CDR1 and CDR2: SGHRS and YFSETQ. The trim removed 5 bases at V and 0 bases at J, leaving 8 bases unmatched. CDR3 residues: CASSTLPGGSYNEQFF. CDR3 bases: TGCGCCAGCAGTACCCTCCCGGGGGGCTCCTACAATGAGCAGTTCTTC.

The CDR3 loop reads CASSQDSTFSGNTIYF. DNA of the CDR3: TGCGCCAGCAGCCAAGATTCAACGTTCTCTGGAAACACCATATATTTT. The chain employs TRBV4-3 and TRBJ1-3; D is unresolved. Germline V gene lookup returns CDR1 LGHNA and CDR2 YSLEER. The CDR3 length is 16 residues. The V end was cut by 0 bases, the J end by 0 bases, with 9 bases between.

The chain carries TRBV4-1 and TRBJ1-4; TRBD1 might be the D (6 bases). V dropped 4 bases and J dropped 0 bases, with 18 bases sitting between them. CDR3 length equals 18 residues. CDR1 MGHRA and CDR2 YSYEKL come from the germline V gene. The CDR3, as DNA: TGCGCCAGCAGCCCCCGGGACATCTTAAGAGCAACTAATGAAAAACTGTTTTTT. Translating it yields CASSPRDILRATNEKLFF.

The chain couples TRBV4-3 to TRBJ2-7; no clear D. The germline gives CDR1 LGHNA, CDR2 YSLEER. This CDR3 contains 15 residues. V lost 4 bases, J lost 3 bases, and 16 bases lay in between. CDR3 in amino acids: CASSPSPPGLYEQYF. CDR3 bases: TGCGCCAGCAGCCCGTCTCCCCCGGGTCTCTACGAGCAGTACTTC.

A note on this clonotype: At one of its ends the junction is not consistent with the germline gene, which may arise from a read error. V is TRBV7-2 and J is TRBJ2-1, with TRBD2 as a possible D gene (6 bases). Germline CDR1 and CDR2: SGHTA and FQGNSA. The CDR3 is 15 amino acids. In DNA form, the CDR3 reads TGTGCCGGCAGCTTGCGGAGGGTCCTCGGTATTGAGCAGTTCTTC. Protein: CAGSLRRVLGIEQFF.

The CDR3: CASSAVGTEYGYTF. The CDR3 nucleotides are TGCGCCAGCAGCGCGGTCGGGACAGAGTATGGCTACACCTTC. The chain combines TRBV5-1 with TRBJ1-2, with 7 bases fitting TRBD1. J gave up 5 bases and V 4 bases, and 8 bases lay outside the gene matches. Germline CDR1 is SGHRS and CDR2 is YFSETQ. This CDR3 spans 14 amino acids.